This record looks at one T cell receptor beta chain sequence and its context. This CDR3 comprises 16 residues. The V gene lost 6 bases and the J gene lost 0 bases, with 15 bases spanning the gap. This specimen comes from a study of CD8 T cells in Susac syndrome. The authors reverse transcribed roughly 0.5 to 1 ug RNA with random hexamers. MiXCR, run by TCRdb on the immunoSEQ multiplex PCR reads, gives a single entry per CDR3 protein. The sample consists of approximately 100,000 distinct CDR3 sequences, approximately 95% of them appearing once. The chain has TRBV12-3 or TRBV12-4 and TRBJ2-1; either TRBD1 or TRBD2 may supply D (5 bases each). The material sequenced was CD8+ T cells from PBMCs. The TCR sequence derives from a human donor with Susac syndrome. The CDR3 reads CASSPGRGLSYNEQFF. DNA for the CDR3: TGTGCCAGCAGCCCAGGACGGGGCCTCTCCTACAATGAGCAGTTCTTC.